This T cell receptor (beta chain) was profiled in a study of early T cells in non-severe SARS-CoV-2 infection. Study summary: Chains were unpaired, as sequencing was done on bulk RNA from unsorted whole blood. The study, taken as a whole, reports: Clonotype matching in VDJdb favored anti-spike CD8 responses and did not capture private and CD4 specificities.

This clonotype was seen only once. Its target is unknown. The germline gives CDR1 MDHEN, CDR2 SYDVKM. Trimming took 5 bases from V and 6 from J; bases not matched to a gene: 0. This CDR3 has 13 amino acids. Researchers attached unique molecular identifiers to individual cDNA molecules. TCRdb used MiXCR to reprocess the 5' RACE reads, holding one entry per CDR3 protein. The data contain some 54,000 distinct CDR3 sequences, 8% to 13% of them singletons. The chain joins TRBV28 to TRBJ1-4, with TRBD1 identical over 10 bases. Sequencing was done on a sample of whole blood. This sequence was found in an adult who was a healthcare worker with PCR-confirmed SARS-CoV-2 infection or an uninfected control (not recorded which). Here the CDR3 reads CASSGTGDEKLFF. DNA for the CDR3: TGTGCCAGCAGTGGGACAGGGGATGAAAAACTGTTTTTT. Together with reference TRBV28 and TRBJ1-4, the CDR3 gives the full variable domain: DVKVTQSSRYLVKRTGEKVFLECVQDMDHENMFWYRQDPGLGLRLIYFSYDVKMKEKGDIPEGYSVSREKKERFSLILESASTNQTSMYLCASSGTGDEKLFFGSGTQLSVL.